This T cell receptor beta chain was sequenced in a study of glioma-infiltrating T cells after dendritic cell vaccination. The germline CDR1 and CDR2 sequences are SGHAT and FQDESV (reference sequence). This CDR3 comprises 13 residues. With 5 bases removed from V and 3 bases from J, the gap between germline ends came to 9 bases. Clones were sequenced by immunoSEQ multiplex PCR, and TCRdb holds only the in-frame ones, with some missing. The repertoire holds more than 30,000 clones, roughly 90% seen once, with less than 2.5% in the top ten. This clonotype originated in a human donor with glioblastoma. The chain is built from TRBV11-1 and TRBJ2-3; TRBD2 is a possible D gene (5 bases). The source was blood, collected before dendritic cell vaccination. The CDR3 nucleotides are TGTGCCAGCAGCACCTCGGGAACAGATACGCAGTATTTT. Its protein product is CASSTSGTDTQYF.